The 3 T cell receptor beta chains given below trace back to one sample, sequenced in a study of T cell clonotyping in hematopoietic cell transplantation. Sequenced by immunoSEQ multiplex PCR; TCRdb stores in-frame clones only, minus some. This table holds about 36,000 clones, roughly 95% found once. Documented time point: recipient sample about 28 days before transplant, after cytoreduction. Specimen: peripheral blood mononuclear cells, collected before stem cell transplant. The receptor source for this set is a man aged 40-50 years with chronic myeloid leukemia. Some clones in this sample may be carry-over from other donors' samples.

V usage is TRBV13 and J usage is TRBJ2-3, with no clear D. Germline CDR1 reads PRHDT; CDR2 reads FYEKMQ (reference sequence). The V end lost 3 bases, the J end lost 0 bases, and 13 bases lay between the germline ends. There are 16 residues in the CDR3. CDR3 in amino acids: CASSFRGVSSTDTQYF. The CDR3 DNA reads TGTGCCAGCAGCTTCCGTGGGGTCTCTAGCACAGATACGCAGTATTTT.

CDR3 coding DNA: TGTGCCACCAGCAGAGACTCGACCGAATGGAATGAAAAACTGTTTTTT. As protein: CATSRDSTEWNEKLFF. The chain is built from TRBV15 and TRBJ1-4; D gene uncertain. The CDR3 sequence is 16 residues long. Germline-derived CDR1 and CDR2 are LNHNV and YYDKDF (reference sequence). Trimming took off 0 bases at V and 5 bases at J, with 13 bases between the two ends.

This chain links TRBV28 with TRBJ1-4, with D maybe TRBD1 (5 bases). Trimming shortened V by 2 bases and J by 4 bases, and 8 bases separated the two germline ends. The CDR3 consists of 14 residues. Per germline, CDR1 MDHEN and CDR2 SYDVKM. CDR3 sequence: CASSLGGNNEKLFF. As DNA, the CDR3 is TGTGCCAGCAGTTTAGGGGGGAATAATGAAAAACTGTTTTTT.